The sequence of this T cell receptor (beta chain) was determined in a study of graft-versus-host responses after intestinal transplantation. CDR3 length: 17 amino acids. Germline-derived CDR1 and CDR2 are SNHLY and FYNNEI. V lost 5 bases, J lost 4 bases, and 8 bases stayed unmatched. The assay was immunoSEQ multiplex PCR, and TCRdb's table has in-frame clones only and misses some. The table records around 71,000 clones, 80% to 95% of them present only once. The sequencing used bone marrow, collected 700 to 850 days after intestinal transplantation. V and J are TRBV2 and TRBJ2-1, with 13 bases identical to TRBD2. The source is a human patient who received an intestinal transplant, so some T cells may come from the graft donor. The CDR3 DNA reads as TGTGCCAGCAGTCTCCGACTAGCGGGAGGCCTTTACAATGAGCAGTTCTTC. Translating it yields CASSLRLAGGLYNEQFF.